This T cell receptor (beta chain) was sequenced in a study of T cells in Graves' hyperthyroidism and ophthalmopathy. General study results and limits: Through a model of 13 V-J features, ophthalmopathy was separated from stable hyperthyroidism. Most expanded thyroid clonotypes above 0.001 also appeared in blood.

This clonotype came up a few times. Antigen unknown. V lost 2 bases, J lost 1 base, and 10 bases stayed unmatched. The CDR3 runs 18 residues. CDR1 is LGHNA and CDR2 is YSLEER in the germline V gene. Criteria for exclusion of patients were uncontrolled infection, other autoimmune disease, pregnancy or lactation. Cells are PBMCs isolated from about 10 ml of fresh blood. RNA transcripts gave rise to amplified TCR beta CDR3 regions. HTBI primers were the set used in a first-round RT-PCR of the TCR CDR3. One entry per CDR3 protein, called by TCRdb with MiXCR from the multiplex PCR reads. This table holds roughly 750,000 distinct CDR3 sequences, over 15% found once.

The chain carries TRBV4-3 and TRBJ1-1; 10 bases agree with TRBD1. The sample comprised blood. This TCR was sampled from a man younger than 35 with Graves' hyperthyroidism. The CDR3 DNA reads TGCGCCAGCAGCCAACGGGACAGGGGCTATTCGGAGAACACTGAAGCTTTCTTT. Its translation is CASSQRDRGYSENTEAFF.